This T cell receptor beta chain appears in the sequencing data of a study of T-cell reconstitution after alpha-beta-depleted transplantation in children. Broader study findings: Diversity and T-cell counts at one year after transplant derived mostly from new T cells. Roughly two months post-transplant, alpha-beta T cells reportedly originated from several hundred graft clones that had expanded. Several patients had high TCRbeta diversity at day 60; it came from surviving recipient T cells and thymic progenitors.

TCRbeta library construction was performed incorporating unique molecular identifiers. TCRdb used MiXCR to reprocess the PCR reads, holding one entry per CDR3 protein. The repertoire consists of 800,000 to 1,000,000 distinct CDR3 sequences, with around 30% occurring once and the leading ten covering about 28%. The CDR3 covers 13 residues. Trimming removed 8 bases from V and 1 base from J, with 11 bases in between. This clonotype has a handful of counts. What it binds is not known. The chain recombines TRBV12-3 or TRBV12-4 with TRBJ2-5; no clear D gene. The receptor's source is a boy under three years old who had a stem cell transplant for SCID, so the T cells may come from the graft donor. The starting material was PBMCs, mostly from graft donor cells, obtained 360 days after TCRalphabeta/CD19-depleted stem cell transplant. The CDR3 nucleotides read TGTGCCAGCGCTTCGGTGACCCAAGAGACCCAGTACTTC. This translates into CASASVTQETQYF.